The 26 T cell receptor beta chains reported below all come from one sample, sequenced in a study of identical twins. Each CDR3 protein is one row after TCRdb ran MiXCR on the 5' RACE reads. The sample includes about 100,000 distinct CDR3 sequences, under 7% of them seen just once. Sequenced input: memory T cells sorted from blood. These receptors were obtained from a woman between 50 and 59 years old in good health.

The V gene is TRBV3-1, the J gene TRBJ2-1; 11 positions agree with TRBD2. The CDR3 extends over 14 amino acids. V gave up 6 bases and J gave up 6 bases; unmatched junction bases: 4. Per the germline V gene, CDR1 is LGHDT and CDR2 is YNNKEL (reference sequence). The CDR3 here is CASSRTSGFNEQFF. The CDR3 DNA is TGTGCCAGCAGTCGGACTAGCGGGTTCAATGAGCAGTTCTTC.

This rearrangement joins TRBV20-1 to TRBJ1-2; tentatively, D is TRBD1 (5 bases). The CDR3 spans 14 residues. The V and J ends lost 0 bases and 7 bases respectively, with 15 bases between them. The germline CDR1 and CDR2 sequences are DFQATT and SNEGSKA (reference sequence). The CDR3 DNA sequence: TGCAGTGCTAGAGATTCGATGGGGCAGGGTGGCTACACCTTC. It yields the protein CSARDSMGQGGYTF.

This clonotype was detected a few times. Here the CDR3 reads CASTPRTDYSNQPQHF. Here the CDR3 DNA reads TGCGCCAGCACGCCGCGGACGGATTATAGCAATCAGCCCCAGCATTTT. The V call is TRBV23-1, the J call TRBJ1-5; D gene ambiguous. TRBV23-1 is designated an ORF whose function remains uncertain. The CDR3 extends over 16 amino acids. Trimming took 7 bases from V and 0 from J, leaving 16 bases between them.

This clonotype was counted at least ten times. DNA for the CDR3: TGTGCCAGCAGTTTGGCCCGGCCGTATTCACCCCTCCACTTT. It codes for CASSLARPYSPLHF. This chain uses TRBV27 with TRBJ1-6, with D hard to call. CDR1 MNHEY and CDR2 SMNVEV come from the germline V gene (reference sequence). The CDR3 extends over 14 amino acids. The V gene lost 3 bases and the J gene lost 8 bases, with 11 bases spanning the gap.

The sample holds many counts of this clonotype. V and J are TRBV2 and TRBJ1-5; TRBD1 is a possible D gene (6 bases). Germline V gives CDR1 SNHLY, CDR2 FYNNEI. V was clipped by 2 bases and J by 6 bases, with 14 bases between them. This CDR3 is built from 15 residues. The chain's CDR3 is CASSELIGGGQPQHF. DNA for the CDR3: TGTGCCAGCAGTGAATTGATCGGGGGCGGTCAGCCCCAGCATTTT.

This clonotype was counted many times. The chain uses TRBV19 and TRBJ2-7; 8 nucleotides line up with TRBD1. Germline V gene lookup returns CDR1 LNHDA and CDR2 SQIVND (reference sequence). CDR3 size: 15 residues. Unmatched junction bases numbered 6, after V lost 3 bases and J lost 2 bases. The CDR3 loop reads CASSIGTGDTYEQYF. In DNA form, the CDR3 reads TGTGCCAGTAGTATTGGGACAGGTGATACCTACGAGCAGTACTTC.

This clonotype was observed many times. CDR3 sequence reads: CASSLAGTDGYTF. Here the CDR3 DNA reads TGCGCCAGCAGCTTGGCAGGGACGGATGGCTACACCTTC. J is TRBJ1-2 and V is TRBV5-1; D is perhaps TRBD1 (5 bases). The CDR3 covers 13 residues. V shed 0 bases and J shed 6 bases, with 9 bases lying between them. CDR1 is SGHRS, CDR2 YFSETQ, per germline.

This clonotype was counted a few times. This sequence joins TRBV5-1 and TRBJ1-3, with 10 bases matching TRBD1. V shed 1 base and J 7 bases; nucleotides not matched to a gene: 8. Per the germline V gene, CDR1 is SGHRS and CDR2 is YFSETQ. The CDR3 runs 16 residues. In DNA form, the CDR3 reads TGCGCCAGCAGCTTGAATACCGGGGGACAGGGGAACACCATATATTTT. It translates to CASSLNTGGQGNTIYF.

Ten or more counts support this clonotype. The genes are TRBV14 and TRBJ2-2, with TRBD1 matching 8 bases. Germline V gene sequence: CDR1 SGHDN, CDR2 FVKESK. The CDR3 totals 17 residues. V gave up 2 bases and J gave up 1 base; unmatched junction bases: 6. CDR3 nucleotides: TGTGCCAGCAGCCAATTCGGACAGGGCAAGAACACCGGGGAGCTGTTTTTT. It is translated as CASSQFGQGKNTGELFF.

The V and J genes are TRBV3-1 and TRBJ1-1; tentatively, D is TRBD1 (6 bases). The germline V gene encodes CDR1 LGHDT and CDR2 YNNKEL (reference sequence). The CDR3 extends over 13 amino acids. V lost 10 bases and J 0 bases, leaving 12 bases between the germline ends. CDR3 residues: CATKGHLNTEAFF. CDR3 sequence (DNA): TGTGCCACCAAGGGACACTTGAACACTGAAGCTTTCTTT.

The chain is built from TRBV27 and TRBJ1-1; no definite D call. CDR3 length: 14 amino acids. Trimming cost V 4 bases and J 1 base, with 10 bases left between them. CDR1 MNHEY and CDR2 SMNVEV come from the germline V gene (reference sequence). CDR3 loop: CASSSDWANTEAFF. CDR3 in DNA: TGTGCCAGCAGTTCTGATTGGGCGAACACTGAAGCTTTCTTT.

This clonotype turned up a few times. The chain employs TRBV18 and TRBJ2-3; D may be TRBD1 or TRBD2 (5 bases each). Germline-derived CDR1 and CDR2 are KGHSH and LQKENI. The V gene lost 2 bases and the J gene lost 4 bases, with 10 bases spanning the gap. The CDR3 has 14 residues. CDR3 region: CASSPRGSADTQYF. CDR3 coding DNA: TGTGCCAGCTCACCAAGGGGTAGCGCAGATACGCAGTATTTT.

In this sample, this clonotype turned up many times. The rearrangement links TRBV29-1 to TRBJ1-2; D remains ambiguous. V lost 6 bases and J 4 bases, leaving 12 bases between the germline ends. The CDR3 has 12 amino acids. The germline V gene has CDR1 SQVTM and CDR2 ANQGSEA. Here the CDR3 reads CSVETSSYGYTF. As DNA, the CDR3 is TGCAGCGTCGAGACCTCAAGCTATGGCTACACCTTC.

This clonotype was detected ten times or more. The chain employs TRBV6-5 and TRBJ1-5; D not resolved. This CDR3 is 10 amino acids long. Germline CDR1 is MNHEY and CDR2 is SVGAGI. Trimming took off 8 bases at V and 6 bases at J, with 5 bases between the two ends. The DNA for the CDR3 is TGTGCCAGCGGTCGTCAGCCCCAGCATTTT. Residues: CASGRQPQHF.

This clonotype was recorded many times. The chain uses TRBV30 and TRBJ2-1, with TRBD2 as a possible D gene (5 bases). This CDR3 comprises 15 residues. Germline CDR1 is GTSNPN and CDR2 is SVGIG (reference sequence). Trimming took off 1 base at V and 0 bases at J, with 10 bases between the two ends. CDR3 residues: CAWSDQAVSYNEQFF. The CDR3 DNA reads TGTGCCTGGAGTGACCAAGCGGTCTCCTACAATGAGCAGTTCTTC.

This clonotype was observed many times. CDR3 coding DNA: TGTGCCAGCAGCCCCTCTTTTGGTGGGAACACTGAAGCTTTCTTT. Residues: CASSPSFGGNTEAFF. This chain links TRBV7-9 with TRBJ1-1; D is ambiguous. The V gene lost 5 bases and the J gene lost 1 base, with 14 bases spanning the gap. This CDR3 region has 15 residues. The germline V gene has CDR1 SEHNR and CDR2 FQNEAQ (reference sequence).

The CDR3, as DNA: TGCGCCAGCAGCCCGACGGACAGGTTGGGGGGAGCTTTCTTT. Residues: CASSPTDRLGGAFF. The chain employs TRBV4-1 and TRBJ1-1; TRBD1 aligns across 7 bases. This CDR3 comprises 14 residues. Trimming removed 4 bases from V and 10 bases from J; junction bases left unmatched: 12. Germline V gene lookup returns CDR1 MGHRA and CDR2 YSYEKL.

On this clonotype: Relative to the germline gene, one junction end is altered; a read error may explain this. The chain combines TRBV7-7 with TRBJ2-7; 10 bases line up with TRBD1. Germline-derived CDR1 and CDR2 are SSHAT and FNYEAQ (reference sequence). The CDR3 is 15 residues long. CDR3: CASSSDAGTGVELYF. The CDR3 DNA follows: TGTGCTAGCAGCTCCGACGCCGGGACAGGGGTCGAGCTGTACTTC.

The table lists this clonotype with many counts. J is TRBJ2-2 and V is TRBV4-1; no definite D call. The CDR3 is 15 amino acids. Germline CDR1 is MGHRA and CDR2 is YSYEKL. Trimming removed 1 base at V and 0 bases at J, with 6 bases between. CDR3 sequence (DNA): TGCGCCAGCAGCCAAGGACACTCGAACACCGGGGAGCTGTTTTTT. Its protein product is CASSQGHSNTGELFF.

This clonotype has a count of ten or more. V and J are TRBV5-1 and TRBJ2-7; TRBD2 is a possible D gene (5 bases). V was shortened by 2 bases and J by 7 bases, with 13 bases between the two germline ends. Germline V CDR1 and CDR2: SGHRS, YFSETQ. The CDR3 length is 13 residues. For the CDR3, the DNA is TGCGCCAGCAGCTTTAACGTCGGACTTGAGCAGTACTTC. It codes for CASSFNVGLEQYF.

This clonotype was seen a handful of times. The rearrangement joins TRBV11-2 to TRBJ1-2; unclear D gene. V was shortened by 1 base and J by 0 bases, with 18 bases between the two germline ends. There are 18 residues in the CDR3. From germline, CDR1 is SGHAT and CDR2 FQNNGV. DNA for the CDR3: TGTGCCAGCAGCTTAGGTCGGGGAATGCGCAAAACTAACTATGGCTACACCTTC. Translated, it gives CASSLGRGMRKTNYGYTF.

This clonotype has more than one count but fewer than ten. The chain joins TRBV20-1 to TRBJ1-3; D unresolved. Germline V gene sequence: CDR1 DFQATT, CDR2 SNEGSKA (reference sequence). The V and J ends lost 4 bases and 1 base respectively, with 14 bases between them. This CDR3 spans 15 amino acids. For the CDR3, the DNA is TGCAGTGCTACCGAGACCGGTGGGTCTGGAAACACCATATATTTT. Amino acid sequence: CSATETGGSGNTIYF.

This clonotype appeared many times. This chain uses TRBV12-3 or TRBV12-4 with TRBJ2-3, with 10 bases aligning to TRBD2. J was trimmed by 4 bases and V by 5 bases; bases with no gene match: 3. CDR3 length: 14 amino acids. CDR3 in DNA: TGTGCCAGCAGTCAAGGACTAGCGGCAGATACGCAGTATTTT. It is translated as CASSQGLAADTQYF.

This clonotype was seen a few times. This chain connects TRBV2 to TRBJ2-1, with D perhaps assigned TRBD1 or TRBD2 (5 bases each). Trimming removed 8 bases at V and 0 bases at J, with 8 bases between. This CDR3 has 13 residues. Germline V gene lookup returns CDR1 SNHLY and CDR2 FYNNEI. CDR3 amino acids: CASGGSSYNEQFF. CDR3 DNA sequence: TGTGCCAGCGGGGGTAGCTCCTACAATGAGCAGTTCTTC.

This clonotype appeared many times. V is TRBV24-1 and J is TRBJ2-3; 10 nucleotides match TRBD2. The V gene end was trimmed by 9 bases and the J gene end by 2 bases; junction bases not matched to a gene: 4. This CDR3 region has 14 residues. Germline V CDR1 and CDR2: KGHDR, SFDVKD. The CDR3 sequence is CATESGRDTDTQYF. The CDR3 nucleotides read TGTGCCACCGAAAGCGGGAGGGACACAGATACGCAGTATTTT.

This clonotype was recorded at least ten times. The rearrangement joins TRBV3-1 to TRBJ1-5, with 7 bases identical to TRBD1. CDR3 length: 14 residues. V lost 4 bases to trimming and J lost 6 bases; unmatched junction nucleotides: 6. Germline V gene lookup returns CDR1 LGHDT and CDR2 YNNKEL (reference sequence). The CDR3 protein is CASSLDRVAQPQHF. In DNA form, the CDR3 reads TGTGCCAGCAGCCTCGACAGGGTAGCTCAGCCCCAGCATTTT.